The 25 T cell receptor beta chains below all came from one sample that was sequenced in a study of blood T cell repertoires in COVID-19. Method: immunoSEQ multiplex PCR; TCRdb's copy keeps in-frame clones and lacks some. Counted here are about 220,000 clones, about 80% occurring once; the ten biggest clones make up approximately 16%. The material sequenced was PBMCs or T cells enriched from blood (not recorded which). These receptors originate from a man aged 40-50 years who had recovered from COVID-19.

This chain connects TRBV6-2 or TRBV6-3 to TRBJ1-1; D perhaps matches TRBD1 (6 bases). The length of the CDR3 is 15 residues. Trimming removed 4 bases at V and 0 bases at J, with 12 bases between. CDR1 and CDR2 from the germline V gene are MNHEY and SVGEGT. CDR3 bases: TGTGCCAGCAGTTTTAGGGGGTTGTTGAACACTGAAGCTTTCTTT. Translation: CASSFRGLLNTEAFF.

The gene calls are TRBV18 and TRBJ1-6, with D unclear. Trimming pared 4 bases from V and 4 bases from J, leaving 11 bases between. Germline CDR1 KGHSH, CDR2 LQKENI. CDR3 size: 15 residues. The CDR3 reads CASSREARYNSPLHF. The CDR3 nucleotides read TGTGCCAGCTCACGTGAAGCCCGATATAATTCACCCCTCCACTTT.

This chain uses TRBV9 with TRBJ2-7, with 9 bases aligning to TRBD2. The CDR3 is 15 residues long. From germline, CDR1 is SGDLS and CDR2 YYNGEE. V was clipped by 4 bases and J by 6 bases; unmatched bases: 11. The DNA of the CDR3 is TGTGCCAGCAGCCCTAACCGTGCTAGCGGGGCCGAGCAGTACTTC. Translation: CASSPNRASGAEQYF.

The chain couples TRBV12-3 or TRBV12-4 to TRBJ1-2; a weak D match, TRBD1 (5 bases). V dropped 9 bases and J dropped 6 bases, with 14 bases sitting between them. The CDR3 extends over 12 amino acids. CDR3 bases: TGTGCCAGTGCGGGGGAATCGGATGGCTACACCTTC. Translation gives CASAGESDGYTF.

Only a few counts were recorded for this clone. The chain joins TRBV18 to TRBJ2-1, with a possible D match to TRBD1 (5 bases). This CDR3 contains 15 residues. The V gene lost 5 bases and the J gene lost 1 base, with 12 bases spanning the gap. Germline V CDR1 and CDR2: KGHSH, LQKENI. CDR3 sequence: CASSREQVSYNEQFF. CDR3 nucleotides: TGTGCCAGCTCAAGAGAACAGGTATCCTACAATGAGCAGTTCTTC. The complete variable domain, with remaining parts taken from reference TRBV18 and TRBJ2-1, reads NAGVMQNPRHLVRRRGQEARLRCSPMKGHSHVYWYRQLPEEGLKFMVYLQKENIIDESGMPKERFSAEFPKEGPSILRIQQVVRGDSAAYFCASSREQVSYNEQFFGPGTRLTVL.

In its sample, this clone was seen once. The rearrangement links TRBV18 to TRBJ2-1, with 11 bases identical to TRBD2. Trimming took 2 bases from V and 7 from J; bases not matched to a gene: 13. The germline gives CDR1 KGHSH, CDR2 LQKENI. This CDR3 comprises 18 residues. The CDR3 region is CASSPTLAGGNTLNEQFF. The CDR3, as DNA: TGTGCCAGCTCACCAACCCTAGCGGGGGGAAATACCCTGAATGAGCAGTTCTTC.

As regards this clone: This sample includes further DNA sequences coding for the same CDR3. The V and J genes are TRBV9 and TRBJ2-2; 8 nucleotides line up with TRBD1. Trimming took 1 base from V and 4 from J; bases not matched to a gene: 3. The germline V gene encodes CDR1 SGDLS and CDR2 YYNGEE. The CDR3 is 15 amino acids. CDR3 sequence reads: CASSVSTGGTGELFF. The CDR3, as DNA: TGTGCCAGCAGCGTATCAACAGGGGGCACCGGGGAGCTGTTTTTT.

With regard to this clone: Other nucleotide sequences in the sample specify the same CDR3. This sequence joins TRBV9 and TRBJ1-2; D gene uncertain. The CDR3 consists of 13 residues. Germline loops: CDR1 SGDLS, CDR2 YYNGEE. V lost 0 bases, J lost 3 bases, and 6 bases lay in between. DNA of the CDR3: TGTGCCAGCAGCGTAGGCGGAGACTATGGCTACACCTTC. Translation: CASSVGGDYGYTF. Full variable domain (missing parts from reference TRBV9 and TRBJ1-2): DSGVTQTPKHLITATGQRVTLRCSPRSGDLSVYWYQQSLDQGLQFLIQYYNGEERAKGNILERFSAQQFPDLHSELNLSSLELGDSALYFCASSVGGDYGYTFGSGTRLTVV.

The chain couples TRBV5-1 to TRBJ2-1; 12 nucleotides agree with TRBD2. Germline trimming cut 4 bases from V and 4 bases from J; bases unmatched to any gene: 18. Germline assignment: CDR1 SGHRS and CDR2 YFSETQ. CDR3 length equals 20 residues. The CDR3 is CASSGIPGLAGQEAYNEQFF. In DNA form, the CDR3 reads TGCGCCAGCAGCGGAATACCGGGACTAGCGGGTCAAGAAGCATACAATGAGCAGTTCTTC.

This chain uses TRBV6-5 with TRBJ2-1; D gene uncertain. Deletions cut 7 bases from V and 7 bases from J, with 14 bases between. This CDR3 comprises 13 residues. Germline CDR1 reads MNHEY; CDR2 reads SVGAGI. The CDR3 DNA is TGTGCCAGCACGTTCTTAGGCGGAAATGAGCAGTTCTTC. Its translation: CASTFLGGNEQFF.

The chain has TRBV4-1 and TRBJ2-2; 8 bases align to TRBD1. The trim removed 2 bases at V and 3 bases at J, leaving 5 bases unmatched. The CDR3 runs 16 residues. Per germline, CDR1 MGHRA and CDR2 YSYEKL. The CDR3 spells CASSQPRGQDTGELFF. CDR3 bases: TGCGCCAGCAGCCAACCCCGGGGACAGGACACCGGGGAGCTGTTTTTT.

This clone was picked up one time. The chain combines TRBV7-9 with TRBJ1-2; TRBD1 matches at 9 bases. The ends lost 5 bases at V and 7 bases at J; junction bases unmatched: 11. Germline-derived CDR1 and CDR2 are SEHNR and FQNEAQ (reference sequence). The CDR3 covers 15 residues. The CDR3 here is CASSLIQGASPGYTF. Written as DNA, the CDR3 is TGTGCCAGCAGCCTGATACAGGGGGCATCGCCTGGCTACACCTTC.

The rearrangement links TRBV7-2 to TRBJ1-3, with 7 bases that match TRBD1. The CDR3 loop spans 14 amino acids. Trimming cost V 2 bases and J 6 bases; bases outside gene matches: 4. The germline gives CDR1 SGHTA, CDR2 FQGNSA. CDR3 DNA sequence: TGTGCCAGCAGCTTAAATCAGGGGGTAAACACCATATATTTT. This encodes CASSLNQGVNTIYF.

The chain recombines TRBV15 with TRBJ1-2; unclear D gene. V gave up 1 base and J gave up 4 bases, with 16 bases separating them. The CDR3 consists of 16 residues. CDR1 and CDR2 from the germline V gene are LNHNV and YYDKDF (reference sequence). The CDR3 DNA follows: TGTGCCACCAGCAGAGGGAGAGGGCGGGAGGTCTATGGCTACACCTTC. It translates to CATSRGRGREVYGYTF.

The chain combines TRBV5-1 with TRBJ1-6; D might be TRBD1 (5 bases). The germline V and J ends were trimmed by 0 bases and 10 bases, with 14 bases remaining between them. The CDR3 has 15 amino acids. The germline V gene encodes CDR1 SGHRS and CDR2 YFSETQ. CDR3 protein: CASSLAGQGYSPLHF. For the CDR3, the DNA is TGCGCCAGCAGCTTGGCCGGGCAGGGTTACTCACCCCTCCACTTT.

This sequence joins TRBV4-1 and TRBJ2-2; 7 bases map to TRBD2. The CDR3 totals 15 residues. Germline assignment: CDR1 MGHRA and CDR2 YSYEKL. With V trimmed by 6 bases and J by 5 bases, 9 bases remained unmatched. CDR3 nucleotide sequence: TGCGCCAGCAGTCCCTCAATGGGGGGGACCGGGGAGCTGTTTTTT. Protein: CASSPSMGGTGELFF.

The J gene is TRBJ1-1, the V gene TRBV21-1; the DNA was not compared with TRBD1, the D call given in the table. TRBV21-1 is marked as a pseudogene. The CDR3 loop spans 18 amino acids. This chain's CDR3 is CASSKSVGTGFGSTEAFF. The CDR3 bases are TGTGCCAGCAGCAAATCCGTTGGGACAGGTTTCGGCAGCACTGAAGCTTTCTTT.

J is TRBJ2-7 and V is TRBV18, with 9 bases aligning to TRBD2. Unmatched junction bases numbered 7, after V lost 2 bases and J lost 2 bases. The CDR3 totals 16 residues. Looked up from germline, CDR1 is KGHSH and CDR2 is LQKENI. The CDR3 DNA follows: TGTGCCAGCTCACCAAACTTAGCGGGAGCTACCTACGAGCAGTACTTC. Protein: CASSPNLAGATYEQYF.

The J gene is TRBJ1-1, the V gene TRBV20-1; D call uncertain. There are 12 residues in the CDR3. V was clipped by 3 bases and J by 4 bases, with 9 bases between them. Germline-derived CDR1 and CDR2 are DFQATT and SNEGSKA (reference sequence). CDR3 residues: CSASQRGTEAFF. CDR3 in DNA: TGCAGTGCTAGTCAACGGGGCACTGAAGCTTTCTTT.

This chain joins TRBV7-2 and TRBJ2-5; D is perhaps TRBD1 (7 bases). Between the trimmed V and J ends, which lost 5 bases and 2 bases, there was a span of 9 bases. The germline CDR1 and CDR2 sequences are SGHTA and FQGNSA. The CDR3 spans 13 residues. CDR3 region: CASSQGGQETQYF. The DNA of the CDR3 is TGTGCCAGCAGCCAGGGGGGTCAAGAGACCCAGTACTTC.

This clone occurred once. The V and J genes are TRBV6-2 or TRBV6-3 and TRBJ2-7, with a weak D call TRBD2 (5 bases). The germline gives CDR1 MNHEY, CDR2 SVGEGT. This CDR3 has 16 residues. The germline V and J ends were trimmed by 0 bases and 2 bases, with 14 bases remaining between them. CDR3 sequence (DNA): TGTGCCAGCAGTTACTCGCTCGGGATTACGACCTACGAGCAGTACTTC. Translating it yields CASSYSLGITTYEQYF.

This clone appeared once. The chain employs TRBV2 and TRBJ1-1; D might be TRBD1 (6 bases). The CDR3 has 14 amino acids. CDR1 is SNHLY, CDR2 FYNNEI, per germline. With 4 bases removed from V and 2 bases from J, the gap between germline ends came to 11 bases. As DNA, the CDR3 is TGTGCCAGCAGTGGGGGCAGGGGAAACACTGAAGCTTTCTTT. Its translation is CASSGGRGNTEAFF.

CDR3 DNA: TGTGCCAGCAGCCCAGGACAGACGCGCACTGAAGCTTTCTTT. It translates to CASSPGQTRTEAFF. This chain links TRBV28 with TRBJ1-1, with D perhaps matching TRBD1 (6 bases). Germline-derived CDR1 and CDR2 are MDHEN and SYDVKM. This CDR3 spans 14 amino acids. Trimming removed 6 bases from V and 4 bases from J, with 15 bases in between.

For this clone: This may come from a read error, since a much larger clone is one base off. This chain uses TRBV9 with TRBJ1-5; a possible D gene is TRBD1 (5 bases). The V gene lost 3 bases and the J gene lost 7 bases, with 11 bases spanning the gap. CDR1 SGDLS and CDR2 YYNGEE come from the germline V gene. The CDR3 spans 13 residues. In DNA form, the CDR3 reads TGTGCCAGCAGCGCCATAGGGGAACAGCCCCAGCATTTT. Protein sequence: CASSAIGEQPQHF.

Here the CDR3 DNA reads TGCGCCAGCAGCCAAGAAGGGGGTGGCCAAGAGACCCAGTACTTC. It encodes CASSQEGGGQETQYF. J is TRBJ2-5 and V is TRBV4-3, with D possibly matching TRBD1 (6 bases). The CDR3 runs 15 residues. The germline gives CDR1 LGHNA, CDR2 YSLEER. With 0 bases removed from V and 1 base from J, the gap between germline ends came to 9 bases.